Listed below are T cell receptor beta chains from one sample, sequenced in a study of T cell repertoires in cytomegalovirus infection. Their recognized antigens are unknown. In TCRdb, the reads were re-called with MiXCR into one record per CDR3 protein. The profile shows about 20,000 distinct CDR3 sequences, approximately 46% of them singletons. Material: CD8+ T cells from cultured PBMCs, obtained from culture after CMV antigen stimulation. The receptors come from a human donor in good health (CMV status not recorded). Some clones in this sample may be carry-over from other donors' samples. Both conserved end residues are part of each CDR3. The D gene is left open where the match is weak. The listing skips clone size in some rows; elsewhere it reads once, few, many or a size class.

CDR3 protein | CDR3 DNA | J gene | V gene | D gene | CDR3 length | clone size
CASSLQGPREKLFF | TGTGCCAGCAGTTTGCAGGGGCCTCGGGAAAAACTGTTTTTT | TRBJ1-4 | TRBV27 | - | 14 | -
CASRHTSGAQYF | TGTGCCAGCAGACATACCTCCGGGGCGCAGTATTTT | TRBJ2-3 | TRBV7-6 | - | 12 | -
CASGLGRMGYHEQFF | TGTGCCAGCGGCTTAGGGCGAATGGGATATCATGAGCAGTTCTTC | TRBJ2-1 | TRBV12-3/TRBV12-4 | - | 15 | -
CASGRDTNF | TGTGCCAGCGGCCGGGATACAAACTTC | TRBJ2-7 | TRBV27 | - | 9 | -
CVSSGGAGETQYF | TGTGTCAGCAGCGGGGGGGCAGGAGAGACCCAGTACTTC | TRBJ2-5 | TRBV6-5 | TRBD2 | 13 | -
CSADPWGAVTEAFF | TGCAGTGCCGATCCTTGGGGGGCGGTCACTGAAGCTTTCTTT | TRBJ1-1 | TRBV20-1 | - | 14 | many
CASSLDWDRTYEQYF | TGTGCCAGCAGCTTAGATTGGGACAGGACTTACGAGCAGTACTTC | TRBJ2-7 | TRBV7-3 | TRBD1 | 15 | -
CAISESGQGDYEQYF | TGTGCCATCAGTGAGTCGGGACAGGGGGACTACGAGCAGTACTTC | TRBJ2-7 | TRBV10-3 | TRBD1 | 15 | -
CASSSEQLNEQFF | TGTGCCAGCAGTAGCGAACAGTTAAATGAGCAGTTCTTC | TRBJ2-1 | TRBV6-2/TRBV6-3 | - | 13 | few
CASSQGGDGDQPQHF | TGTGCCAGCAGCCAAGGGGGAGACGGAGATCAGCCCCAGCATTTT | TRBJ1-5 | TRBV4-2 | - | 15 | -
CASSPRDRELNYGYTF | TGCGCCAGCAGCCCCCGGGACAGGGAACTAAACTATGGCTACACCTTC | TRBJ1-2 | TRBV4-3 | TRBD1 | 16 | -
CASSLLQGRAIHLNSPLHF | TGTGCCAGCAGTTTGTTACAGGGACGGGCGATTCACCTGAATTCACCCCTCCACTTT | TRBJ1-6 | TRBV12-3/TRBV12-4 | - | 19 | many
CASSGGRTNTEAFF | TGTGCCAGCAGCGGGGGACGGACGAACACTGAAGCTTTCTTT | TRBJ1-1 | TRBV9 | - | 14 | -
CATSSADRVEQTQYF | TGTGCCACCAGCAGCGCGGACAGGGTCGAACAGACCCAGTACTTC | TRBJ2-5 | TRBV15 | TRBD1 | 15 | -
CASSLADREQYF | TGTGCCAGCAGCTTGGCCGATCGCGAGCAGTACTTC | TRBJ2-7 | TRBV5-6 | - | 12 | once
CASSLTSGYNEQFF | TGTGCCAGCAGCTTGACTAGCGGCTACAATGAGCAGTTCTTC | TRBJ2-1 | TRBV7-8 | TRBD2 | 14 | few
CASSLSATQETQYF | TGTGCCAGCAGCTTGTCGGCCACACAAGAGACCCAGTACTTC | TRBJ2-5 | TRBV11-3 | - | 14 | -
CSVPVSGIIDYGYTF | TGCAGTGTTCCGGTATCCGGGATTATCGACTATGGCTACACCTTC | TRBJ1-2 | TRBV20-1 | - | 15 | few
CASSQDLNRGIIYGYTF | TGCGCCAGCAGCCAAGATCTAAACAGGGGAATTATCTATGGCTACACCTTC | TRBJ1-2 | TRBV4-3 | TRBD1 | 17 | -
CASRLMNTEAFF | TGTGCCAGCAGACTCATGAACACTGAAGCTTTCTTT | TRBJ1-1 | TRBV5-6 | - | 12 | once
CASSWNRDPNEKLFF | TGTGCCAGCAGCTGGAACAGGGACCCCAATGAAAAACTGTTTTTT | TRBJ1-4 | TRBV7-9 | - | 15 | -
CASSSGTTSNQPQHF | TGTGCCAGCAGTAGCGGGACAACGAGCAATCAGCCCCAGCATTTT | TRBJ1-5 | TRBV12-3/TRBV12-4 | - | 15 | many
CASSPSRFRKNIQYF | TGTGCCAGCTCACCATCCAGGTTCCGCAAAAACATTCAGTACTTC | TRBJ2-4 | TRBV18 | - | 15 | -
CSARGQGLQPQHF | TGCAGTGCTAGGGGACAGGGCCTACAGCCCCAGCATTTT | TRBJ1-5 | TRBV20-1 | TRBD1 | 13 | -
CASSARQGTEAFF | TGTGCCAGCAGCGCCCGACAGGGCACTGAAGCTTTCTTT | TRBJ1-1 | TRBV7-2 | TRBD1 | 13 | few
CAISESMAGGYNEQFF | TGTGCCATCAGTGAGTCGATGGCGGGAGGGTACAATGAGCAGTTCTTC | TRBJ2-1 | TRBV10-3 | TRBD2 | 16 | many
CSAELLAGVVDTQYF | TGCAGTGCAGAACTTCTAGCGGGAGTCGTAGATACGCAGTATTTT | TRBJ2-3 | TRBV20-1 | TRBD2 | 15 | -
CASSVDGASGSYEQYF | TGTGCCAGCAGCGTAGACGGGGCTAGCGGTTCCTACGAGCAGTACTTC | TRBJ2-7 | TRBV9 | TRBD2 | 16 | -
CASKAYGYTF | TGTGCCAGTAAAGCCTATGGCTACACCTTC | TRBJ1-2 | TRBV19 | - | 10 | many
CASSLSESSYNEQFF | TGTGCCAGCAGCCTCAGCGAGAGCTCCTACAATGAGCAGTTCTTC | TRBJ2-1 | TRBV7-9 | - | 15 | many
CASSLSGQGGAETQYF | TGTGCCAGCAGCCTCTCGGGACAGGGTGGTGCAGAGACCCAGTACTTC | TRBJ2-5 | TRBV7-8 | TRBD1 | 16 | few
CASSLGAGGPKETQYF | TGTGCCAGCAGCCTCGGGGCGGGAGGGCCTAAAGAGACCCAGTACTTC | TRBJ2-5 | TRBV7-8 | TRBD2 | 16 | -
CASSPRQNSMNTEAFF | TGTGCCAGCAGCCCGAGACAGAATTCCATGAACACTGAAGCTTTCTTT | TRBJ1-1 | TRBV7-9 | - | 16 | -
CASSQGIGSGNTIYF | TGCGCCAGCAGCCAAGGTATCGGCTCTGGAAACACCATATATTTT | TRBJ1-3 | TRBV4-3 | - | 15 | -
CASSVGTGPYEQYF | TGTGCCAGCAGTGTCGGGACGGGACCCTACGAGCAGTACTTC | TRBJ2-7 | TRBV27 | - | 14 | -
CASSLGDLGSTMNEQYF | TGTGCCAGCAGCTTAGGGGACCTAGGCTCCACCATGAACGAGCAGTACTTC | TRBJ2-7 | TRBV11-2 | - | 17 | few
CASSAGDRPHEQYF | TGTGCCAGCAGCGCGGGGGACAGGCCACACGAGCAGTACTTC | TRBJ2-7 | TRBV9 | TRBD1 | 14 | few
CASSLFGTGRTEAFF | TGTGCCAGCAGTCTCTTCGGGACAGGGCGAACTGAAGCTTTCTTT | TRBJ1-1 | TRBV6-2/TRBV6-3 | TRBD1 | 15 | -
CASSLLAVQETQYF | TGCGCCAGCAGCCTCCTAGCGGTTCAAGAGACCCAGTACTTC | TRBJ2-5 | TRBV4-1 | TRBD2 | 14 | -
CASRAQTEAFF | TGTGCCAGCAGGGCACAGACTGAAGCTTTCTTT | TRBJ1-1 | TRBV2 | - | 11 | -
CASSPTAGVNEKLFF | TGTGCCAGCAGCCCCACGGCAGGGGTAAATGAAAAACTGTTTTTT | TRBJ1-4 | TRBV27 | - | 15 | -
CVSSLVFPSYNEQFF | TGTGTCAGCAGCTTGGTTTTTCCCTCCTACAATGAGCAGTTCTTC | TRBJ2-1 | TRBV5-5 | - | 15 | -
CASSWQGAGTEAFF | TGTGCCAGCAGCTGGCAGGGGGCCGGGACTGAAGCTTTCTTT | TRBJ1-1 | TRBV11-2 | TRBD1 | 14 | -
CASSYNSNPRTGDGYTF | TGTGCCAGCAGTTACAACTCAAACCCCCGGACAGGGGATGGCTACACCTTC | TRBJ1-2 | TRBV6-6 | TRBD1 | 17 | many
CASSLETGDGYTF | TGTGCCAGCAGCTTAGAAACAGGGGATGGCTACACCTTC | TRBJ1-2 | TRBV7-9 | TRBD1 | 13 | -
CASSYTGTVEEETQYF | TGTGCCAGCAGCTACACCGGGACAGTCGAAGAAGAGACCCAGTACTTC | TRBJ2-5 | TRBV7-9 | TRBD1 | 16 | -
CASSPTSTDTQYF | TGTGCCAGCAGTCCCACCTCCACAGATACGCAGTATTTT | TRBJ2-3 | TRBV27 | - | 13 | -
CASSYEGTGGYEQYF | TGTGCCAGTTCATATGAAGGGACAGGGGGCTACGAGCAGTACTTC | TRBJ2-7 | TRBV12-3/TRBV12-4 | TRBD1 | 15 | few
CASSGLVGGVSPYTQYF | TGTGCCAGCTCGGGACTAGTGGGGGGGGTTTCCCCGTATACGCAGTATTTT | TRBJ2-3 | TRBV7-9 | TRBD2 | 17 | -
CSVEAGNYGYTF | TGCAGCGTTGAAGCAGGGAACTATGGCTACACCTTC | TRBJ1-2 | TRBV29-1 | - | 12 | many
CASTFLPTNEKLFF | TGTGCCAGCACCTTTCTACCAACTAATGAAAAACTGTTTTTT | TRBJ1-4 | TRBV6-1 | - | 14 | -
CASSGQPSYNEQFF | TGTGCCAGCAGCGGGCAGCCTTCCTACAATGAGCAGTTCTTC | TRBJ2-1 | TRBV7-9 | - | 14 | -
CASSFGTSEGGETQYF | TGTGCCAGCAGCTTCGGGACTAGCGAGGGGGGAGAGACCCAGTACTTC | TRBJ2-5 | TRBV5-6 | TRBD2 | 16 | many
CASSFTNFFEAFF | TGTGCCAGCAGTTTTACGAACTTCTTCGAAGCTTTCTTT | TRBJ1-1 | TRBV28 | - | 13 | -
CASSSRQGGNQLFF | TGTGCCAGCAGCTCCCGACAGGGTGGTAACCAACTGTTTTTT | TRBJ1-4 | TRBV7-6 | TRBD1 | 14 | -